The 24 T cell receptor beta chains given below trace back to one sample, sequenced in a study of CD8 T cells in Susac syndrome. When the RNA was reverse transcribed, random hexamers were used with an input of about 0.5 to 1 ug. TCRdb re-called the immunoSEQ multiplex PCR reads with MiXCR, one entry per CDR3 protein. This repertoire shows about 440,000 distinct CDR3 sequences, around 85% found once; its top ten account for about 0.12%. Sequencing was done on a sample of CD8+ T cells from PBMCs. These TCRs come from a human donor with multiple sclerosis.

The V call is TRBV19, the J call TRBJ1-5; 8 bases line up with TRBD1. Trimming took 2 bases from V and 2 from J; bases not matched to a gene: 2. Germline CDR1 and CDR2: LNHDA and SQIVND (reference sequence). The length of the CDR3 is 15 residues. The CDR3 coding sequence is TGTGCCAGTAGTATATCGGACAGGGGCAATCAGCCCCAGCATTTT. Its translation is CASSISDRGNQPQHF.

This CDR3 is CASSSVTGVTYEQYF. In nucleotides, the CDR3 is TGTGCCAGCAGTTCCGTGACAGGAGTTACCTACGAGCAGTACTTC. This chain links TRBV6-5 with TRBJ2-7; D is perhaps TRBD1 (6 bases). In germline, CDR1 is MNHEY, CDR2 SVGAGI. The V gene lost 4 bases and the J gene lost 2 bases, with 15 bases spanning the gap. The CDR3 has 15 residues.

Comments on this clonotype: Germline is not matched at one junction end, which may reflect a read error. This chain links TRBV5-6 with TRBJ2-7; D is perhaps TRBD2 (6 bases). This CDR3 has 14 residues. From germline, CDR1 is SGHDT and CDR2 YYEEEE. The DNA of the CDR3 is TGTGCCATCAGCTTGGAGGGTCTAACCTACGAGCAGTACTTC. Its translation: CAISLEGLTYEQYF.

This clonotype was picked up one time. CDR3 amino acids: CASGQISYNEQFF. For the CDR3, the DNA is TGTGCCAGTGGACAGATATCCTACAATGAGCAGTTCTTC. The chain has TRBV27 and TRBJ2-1, with D tentatively TRBD1 (6 bases). Germline assignment: CDR1 MNHEY and CDR2 SMNVEV (reference sequence). Trimming shortened V by 9 bases and J by 1 base, and 10 bases separated the two germline ends. The CDR3 contains 13 residues.

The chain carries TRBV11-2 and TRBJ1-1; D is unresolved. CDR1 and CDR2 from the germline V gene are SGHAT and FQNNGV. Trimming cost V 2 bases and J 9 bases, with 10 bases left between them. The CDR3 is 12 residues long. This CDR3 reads CASSLFSDKAFF. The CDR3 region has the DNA TGTGCCAGCAGCTTATTTTCAGATAAAGCTTTCTTT.

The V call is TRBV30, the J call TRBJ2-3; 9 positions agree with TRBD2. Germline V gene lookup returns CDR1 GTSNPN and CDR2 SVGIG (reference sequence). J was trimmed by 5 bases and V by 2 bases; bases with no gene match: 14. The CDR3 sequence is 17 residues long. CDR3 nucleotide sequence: TGTGCCTGGAGTAACGAGCGGGAGGTGGTCGTGGTAGATACGCAGTATTTT. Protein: CAWSNEREVVVVDTQYF.

The CDR3 loop reads CASSPGTARETQYF. The DNA of the CDR3 is TGTGCCAGCAGCCCGGGGACAGCTCGCGAGACCCAGTACTTC. The chain joins TRBV13 to TRBJ2-5; 7 bases align to TRBD1. CDR1 and CDR2 from the germline V gene are PRHDT and FYEKMQ (reference sequence). V was pared by 5 bases and J by 5 bases, with 8 bases of the junction left unmatched. The CDR3 spans 14 residues.

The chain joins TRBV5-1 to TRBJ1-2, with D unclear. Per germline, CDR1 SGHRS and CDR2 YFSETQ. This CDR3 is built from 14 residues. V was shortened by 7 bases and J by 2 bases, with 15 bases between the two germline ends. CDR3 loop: CASGYTEGNYGYTF. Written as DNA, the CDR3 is TGCGCCAGCGGCTATACGGAAGGGAACTATGGCTACACCTTC.

CDR3: CASRFRGSYNEQFF. The CDR3 nucleotides read TGTGCCAGTAGGTTCCGAGGCTCCTACAATGAGCAGTTCTTC. The rearrangement uses TRBV19 and TRBJ2-1; D not certain. CDR3 length: 14 residues. Trimming cost V 6 bases and J 0 bases, with 9 bases left between them. In germline, CDR1 is LNHDA, CDR2 SQIVND (reference sequence).

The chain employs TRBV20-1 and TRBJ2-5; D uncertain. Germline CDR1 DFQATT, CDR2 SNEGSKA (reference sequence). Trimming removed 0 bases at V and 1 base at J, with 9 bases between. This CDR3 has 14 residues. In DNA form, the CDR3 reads TGCAGTGCTAGAGATCCCCACTCCCAAGAGACCCAGTACTTC. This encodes CSARDPHSQETQYF.

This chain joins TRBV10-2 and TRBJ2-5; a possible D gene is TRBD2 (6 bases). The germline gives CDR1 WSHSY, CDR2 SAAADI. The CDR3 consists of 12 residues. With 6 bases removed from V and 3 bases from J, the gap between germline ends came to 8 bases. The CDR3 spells CASRSGEETQYF. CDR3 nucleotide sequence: TGCGCCAGCAGGTCGGGGGAAGAGACCCAGTACTTC.

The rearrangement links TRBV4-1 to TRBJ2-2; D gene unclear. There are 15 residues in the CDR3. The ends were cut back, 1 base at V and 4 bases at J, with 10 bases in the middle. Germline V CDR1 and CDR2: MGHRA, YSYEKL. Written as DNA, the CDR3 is TGCGCCAGCAGCCAAGCCGCCCCCACCACCGGGGAGCTGTTTTTT. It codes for CASSQAAPTTGELFF.

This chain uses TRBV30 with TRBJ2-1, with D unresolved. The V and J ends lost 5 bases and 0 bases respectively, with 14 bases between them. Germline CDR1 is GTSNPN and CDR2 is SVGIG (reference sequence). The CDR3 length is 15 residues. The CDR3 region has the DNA TGTGCCTGGGACGCTACCGGTAGCTCCTACAATGAGCAGTTCTTC. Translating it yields CAWDATGSSYNEQFF.

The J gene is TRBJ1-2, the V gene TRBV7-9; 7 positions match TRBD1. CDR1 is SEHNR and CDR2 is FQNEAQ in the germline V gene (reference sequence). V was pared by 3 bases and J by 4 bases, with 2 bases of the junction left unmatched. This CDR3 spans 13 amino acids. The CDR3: CASSFGQAYGYTF. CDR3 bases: TGTGCCAGCAGCTTCGGACAGGCCTATGGCTACACCTTC.

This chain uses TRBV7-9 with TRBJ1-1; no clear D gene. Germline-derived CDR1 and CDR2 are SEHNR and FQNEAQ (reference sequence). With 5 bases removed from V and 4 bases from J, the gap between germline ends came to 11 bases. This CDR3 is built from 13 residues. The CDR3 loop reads CASSHGLGTEAFF. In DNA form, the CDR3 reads TGTGCCAGCAGCCACGGGCTAGGCACTGAAGCTTTCTTT.

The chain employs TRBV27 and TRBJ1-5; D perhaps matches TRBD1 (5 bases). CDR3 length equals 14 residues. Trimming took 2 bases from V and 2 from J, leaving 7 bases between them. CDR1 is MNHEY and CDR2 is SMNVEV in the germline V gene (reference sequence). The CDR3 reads CASSLTRGNQPQHF. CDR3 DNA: TGTGCCAGCAGTTTAACCAGGGGCAATCAGCCCCAGCATTTT.

CDR3 protein: CSVNREDNEKLFF. In nucleotides, the CDR3 is TGCAGCGTAAACAGGGAGGATAATGAAAAACTGTTTTTT. The chain links TRBV29-1 to TRBJ1-4; weak D call: TRBD1 (6 bases). The germline gives CDR1 SQVTM, CDR2 ANQGSEA. Trimming took 6 bases from V and 4 from J, leaving 12 bases between them. The CDR3 loop spans 13 amino acids. Complete variable domain (other parts from reference TRBV29-1 and TRBJ1-4): SAVISQKPSRDICQRGTSLTIQCQVDSQVTMMFWYRQQPGQSLTLIATANQGSEATYESGFVIDKFPISRPNLTFSTLTVSNMSPEDSSIYLCSVNREDNEKLFFGSGTQLSVL.

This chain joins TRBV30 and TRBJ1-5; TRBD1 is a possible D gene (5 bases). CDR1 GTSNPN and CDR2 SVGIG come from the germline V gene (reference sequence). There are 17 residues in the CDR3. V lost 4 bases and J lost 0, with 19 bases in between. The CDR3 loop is CAWTPQGKPYSNQPQHF. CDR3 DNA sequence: TGTGCCTGGACCCCCCAGGGAAAACCTTATAGCAATCAGCCCCAGCATTTT.

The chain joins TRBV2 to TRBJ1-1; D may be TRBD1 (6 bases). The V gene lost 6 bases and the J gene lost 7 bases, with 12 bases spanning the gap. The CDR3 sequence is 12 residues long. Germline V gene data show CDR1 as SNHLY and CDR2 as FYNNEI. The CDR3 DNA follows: TGTGCCAGCAGCGCGTGGACAGTTGAAGCTTTCTTT. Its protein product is CASSAWTVEAFF.

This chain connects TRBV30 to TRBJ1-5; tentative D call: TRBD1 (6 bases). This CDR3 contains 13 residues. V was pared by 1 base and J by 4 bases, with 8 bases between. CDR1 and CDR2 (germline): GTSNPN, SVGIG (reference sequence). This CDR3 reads CAWSGGGNQPQHF. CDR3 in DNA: TGTGCCTGGAGTGGAGGGGGGAATCAGCCCCAGCATTTT.

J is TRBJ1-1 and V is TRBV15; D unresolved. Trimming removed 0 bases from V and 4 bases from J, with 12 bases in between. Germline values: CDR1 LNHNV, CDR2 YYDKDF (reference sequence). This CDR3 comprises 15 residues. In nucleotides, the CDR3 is TGTGCCACCAGCAGAGATGGGCCTGTTGGCACTGAAGCTTTCTTT. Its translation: CATSRDGPVGTEAFF.

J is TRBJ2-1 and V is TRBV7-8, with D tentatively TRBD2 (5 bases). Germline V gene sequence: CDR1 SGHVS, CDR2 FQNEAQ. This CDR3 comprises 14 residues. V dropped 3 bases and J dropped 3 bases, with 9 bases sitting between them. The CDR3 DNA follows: TGTGCCAGCAGCTTGAGAACTAGCTACAATGAGCAGTTCTTC. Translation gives CASSLRTSYNEQFF.

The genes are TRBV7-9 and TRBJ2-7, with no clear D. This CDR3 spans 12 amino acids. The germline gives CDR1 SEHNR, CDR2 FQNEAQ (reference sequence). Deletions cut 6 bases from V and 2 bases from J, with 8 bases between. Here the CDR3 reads CASSFLAYEQYF. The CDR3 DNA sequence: TGTGCCAGCAGTTTCCTTGCCTACGAGCAGTACTTC.

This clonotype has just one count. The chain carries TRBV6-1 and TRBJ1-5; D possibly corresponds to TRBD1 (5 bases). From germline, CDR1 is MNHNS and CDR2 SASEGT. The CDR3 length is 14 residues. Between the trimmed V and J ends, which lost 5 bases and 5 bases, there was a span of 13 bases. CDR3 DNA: TGTGCCAGCAGTAGTGGGGGGTTCTATCAGCCCCAGCATTTT. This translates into CASSSGGFYQPQHF.